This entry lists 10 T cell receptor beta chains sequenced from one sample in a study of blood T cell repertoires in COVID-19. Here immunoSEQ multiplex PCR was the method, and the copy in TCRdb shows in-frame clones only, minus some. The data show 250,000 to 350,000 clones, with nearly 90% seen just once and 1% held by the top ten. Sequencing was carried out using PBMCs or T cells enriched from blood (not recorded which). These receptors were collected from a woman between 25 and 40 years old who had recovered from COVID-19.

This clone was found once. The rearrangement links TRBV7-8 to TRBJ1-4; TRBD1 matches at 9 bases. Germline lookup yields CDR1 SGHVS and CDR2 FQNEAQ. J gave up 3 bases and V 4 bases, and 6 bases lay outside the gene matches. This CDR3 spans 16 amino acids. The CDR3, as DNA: TGTGCCAGCAGCTACAGGGGGCGATCTTCTAATGAAAAACTGTTTTTT. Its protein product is CASSYRGRSSNEKLFF.

CDR3 region: CASSLTRGGDTQYF. The CDR3 DNA reads TGTGCCAGCAGCTTGACCCGGGGGGGGGATACGCAGTATTTT. The V gene is TRBV5-4, the J gene TRBJ2-3, with 8 bases matching TRBD2. The CDR3 consists of 14 residues. The V and J ends lost 1 base and 6 bases, in that order; junction bases with no gene match: 4. Germline-derived CDR1 and CDR2 are SGHNT and YYREEE (reference sequence).

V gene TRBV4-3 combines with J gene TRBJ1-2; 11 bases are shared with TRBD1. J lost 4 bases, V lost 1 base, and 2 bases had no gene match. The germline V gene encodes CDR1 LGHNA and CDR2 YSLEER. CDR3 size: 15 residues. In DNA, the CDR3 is TGCGCCAGCAGCCAAGGGACAGGGGGCCTCTATGGCTACACCTTC. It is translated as CASSQGTGGLYGYTF.

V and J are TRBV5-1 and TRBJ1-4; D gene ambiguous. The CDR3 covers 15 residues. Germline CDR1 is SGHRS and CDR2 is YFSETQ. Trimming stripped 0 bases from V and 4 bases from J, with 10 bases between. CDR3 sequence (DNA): TGCGCCAGCAGCTTGGAGGGAGAAAGTAATGAAAAACTGTTTTTT. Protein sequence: CASSLEGESNEKLFF.

CDR3 coding DNA: TGTGCCAGCTCACGAGGGGGCGCCGTAAAGACCGGGGAGCTGTTTTTT. It translates to CASSRGGAVKTGELFF. The J gene is TRBJ2-2, the V gene TRBV18; 7 positions match TRBD1. The CDR3 runs to 16 residues. With 4 bases clipped from V and 5 bases from J, the junction kept 10 bases outside the gene matches. Germline V CDR1 and CDR2: KGHSH, LQKENI.

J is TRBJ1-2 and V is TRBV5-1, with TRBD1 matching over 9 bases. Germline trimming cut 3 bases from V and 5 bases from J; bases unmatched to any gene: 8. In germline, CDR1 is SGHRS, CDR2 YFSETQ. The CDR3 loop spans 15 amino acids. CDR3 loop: CASSSYPGQGYGYTF. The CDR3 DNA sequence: TGCGCCAGCAGCTCGTACCCGGGACAGGGTTATGGCTACACCTTC.

The DNA of the CDR3 is TGTGCCAGCGGCCCGGGGGGCCGAGGAGGCACAGATACGCAGTATTTT. Translating it yields CASGPGGRGGTDTQYF. The rearrangement links TRBV7-3 to TRBJ2-3; possibly TRBD2 for D (7 bases). The CDR3 is made up of 16 amino acids. The V end lost 8 bases, the J end lost 1 base, and 19 bases lay between the germline ends. Germline CDR1 SGHTA, CDR2 FQGTGA.

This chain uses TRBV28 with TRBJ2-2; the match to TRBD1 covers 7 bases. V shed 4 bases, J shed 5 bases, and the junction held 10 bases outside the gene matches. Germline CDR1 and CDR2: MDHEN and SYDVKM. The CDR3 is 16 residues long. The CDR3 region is CASSSLRDRETGELFF. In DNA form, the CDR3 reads TGTGCCAGCAGTTCCCTCCGGGACAGAGAAACCGGGGAGCTGTTTTTT.

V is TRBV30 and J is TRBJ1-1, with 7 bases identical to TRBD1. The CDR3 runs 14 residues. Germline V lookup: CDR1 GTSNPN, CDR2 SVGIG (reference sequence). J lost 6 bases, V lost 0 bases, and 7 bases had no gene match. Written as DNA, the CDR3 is TGTGCCTGGAGTGTTATGACAGGGTGGTCTGAAGCTTTCTTT. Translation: CAWSVMTGWSEAFF.

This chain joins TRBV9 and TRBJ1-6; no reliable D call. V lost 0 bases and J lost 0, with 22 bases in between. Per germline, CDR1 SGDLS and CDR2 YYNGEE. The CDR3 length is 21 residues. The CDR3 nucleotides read TGTGCCAGCAGCGTAGACGGAGGGCAGGAAGAGAGAGGCTCCTATAATTCACCCCTCCACTTT. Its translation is CASSVDGGQEERGSYNSPLHF.